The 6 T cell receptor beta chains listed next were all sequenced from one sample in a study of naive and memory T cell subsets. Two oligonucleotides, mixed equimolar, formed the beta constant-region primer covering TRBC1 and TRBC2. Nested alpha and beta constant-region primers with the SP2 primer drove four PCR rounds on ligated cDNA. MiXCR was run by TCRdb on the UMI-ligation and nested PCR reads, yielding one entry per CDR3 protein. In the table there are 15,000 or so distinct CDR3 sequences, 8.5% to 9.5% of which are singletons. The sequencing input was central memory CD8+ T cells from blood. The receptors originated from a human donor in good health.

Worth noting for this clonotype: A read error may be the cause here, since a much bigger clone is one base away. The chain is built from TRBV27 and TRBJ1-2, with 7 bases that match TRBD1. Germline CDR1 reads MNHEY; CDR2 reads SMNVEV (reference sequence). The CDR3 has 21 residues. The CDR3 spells CDRLRAFRGTGALRSNYGYTF. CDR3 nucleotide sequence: TGTGACAGACTGCGCGCGTTTAGGGGTACAGGGGCTCTACGATCTAACTATGGCTACACCTTC.

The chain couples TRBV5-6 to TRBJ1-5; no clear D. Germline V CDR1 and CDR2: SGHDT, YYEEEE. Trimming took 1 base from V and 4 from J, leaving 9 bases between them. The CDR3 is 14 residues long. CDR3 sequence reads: CASSLSGKNQPQHF. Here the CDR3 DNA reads TGTGCCAGCAGCTTGAGTGGGAAAAATCAGCCCCAGCATTTT.

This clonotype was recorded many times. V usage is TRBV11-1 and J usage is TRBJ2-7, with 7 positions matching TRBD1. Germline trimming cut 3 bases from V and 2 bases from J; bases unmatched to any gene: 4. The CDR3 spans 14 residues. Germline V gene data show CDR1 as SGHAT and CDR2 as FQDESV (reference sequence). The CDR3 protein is CASSFATGTYEQYF. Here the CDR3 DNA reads TGTGCCAGCAGCTTCGCGACAGGGACCTACGAGCAGTACTTC.

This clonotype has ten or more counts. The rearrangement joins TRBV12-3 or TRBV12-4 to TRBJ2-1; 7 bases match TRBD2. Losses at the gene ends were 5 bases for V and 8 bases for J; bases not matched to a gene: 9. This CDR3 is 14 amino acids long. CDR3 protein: CASSAAGTNDEQFF. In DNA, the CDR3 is TGTGCCAGCAGTGCCGCCGGGACTAACGATGAGCAGTTCTTC.

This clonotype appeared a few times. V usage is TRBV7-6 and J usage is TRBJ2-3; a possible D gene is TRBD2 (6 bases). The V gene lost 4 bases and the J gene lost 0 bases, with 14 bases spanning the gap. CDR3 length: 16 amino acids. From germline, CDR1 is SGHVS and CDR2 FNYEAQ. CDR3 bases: TGTGCCAGCAGCTCCTCGGGACTCATGAGCACAGATACGCAGTATTTT. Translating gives CASSSSGLMSTDTQYF.

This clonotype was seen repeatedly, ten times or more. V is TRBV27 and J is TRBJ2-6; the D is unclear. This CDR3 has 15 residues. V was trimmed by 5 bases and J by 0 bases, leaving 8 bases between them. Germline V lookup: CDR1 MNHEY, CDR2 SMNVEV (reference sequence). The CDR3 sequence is CASSPDYSGANVLTF. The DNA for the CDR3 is TGTGCCAGCAGTCCGGATTACTCTGGGGCCAACGTCCTGACTTTC.